In this sample, the clone carrying this TCR beta chain turned up once. This sample is part of a study of blood T cell repertoires in COVID-19. Across the study: T cells, B-cell-depleted T cells, or PBMCs supplied cDNA or gDNA.

Germline V CDR1 and CDR2: LNHDA, SQIVND (reference sequence). This CDR3 has 15 residues. The V gene lost 10 bases and the J gene lost 2 bases, with 19 bases spanning the gap. Original analysis: Amplification of reference gene primers was used by the study to estimate nucleated cell counts. TCRdb keeps only in-frame clones here, not all; method: immunoSEQ multiplex PCR. D and trimming were read from the DNA, whereas the V and J calls and clone size are those reported in that table. Of 110,000 or so clones in the sample, around three quarters were seen once. Sequencing was performed on peripheral blood. This chain joins TRBV19 and TRBJ2-3, with D uncertain. The receptor was isolated from a human donor in a cohort sampled during active or convalescent COVID-19. The CDR3 here is CATRPLGGITDTQYF. The CDR3 DNA sequence: TGTGCCACCCGGCCCTTAGGCGGTATCACAGATACGCAGTATTTT.